These T cell receptor beta chains were read from a single sample in a study of T-cell reconstitution after alpha-beta-depleted transplantation in children. TCRdb fed the PCR reads into MiXCR, producing one record per CDR3 protein. Of roughly 310,000 distinct CDR3 sequences listed, around 25% are singletons. The sample here was PBMCs, mostly from graft donor cells, taken 180 days after TCRalphabeta/CD19-depleted stem cell transplant. These receptors originate from a male patient younger than 18 who had a stem cell transplant for acute lymphoblastic leukemia, so the T cells may come from the graft donor. Each CDR3 is given without its conserved first and last residue. D genes are given only for firm matches.

>TRBV6-1|.
ASQLLWGVLETQY
>TRBV7-6|.
ASSSYRGSYGYT
>TRBV2|TRBD1
ASSEAGTGGSGELF
>TRBV11-2|TRBD2
ASSLAGTSLNEQF
>TRBV29-1|TRBD2
SVDKLAGVWGRTDTQY
>TRBV7-9|TRBD1
ASSHPGQGHYEQY
>TRBV2|TRBD2
ASRETLAALFF
>TRBV12-3/TRBV12-4|TRBD1
ASRLTGAPGNTIY
>TRBV20-1|.
SARDSGDGADTQY
>TRBV12-3/TRBV12-4|.
ASSFGGSGDTQY
>TRBV4-1|TRBD2
ASSQGLAVKGEQF
>TRBV29-1|.
SPYHGKDEQY
>TRBV15|.
ATSRTSGGYEQY
>TRBV20-1|TRBD2
SAMSSWGLADTDTQY
>TRBV6-2/TRBV6-3|.
ATGGVMNTEAF
>TRBV5-6|.
ASTRGFYEQY
>TRBV29-1|TRBD2
SATGGLAVSYEQY
>TRBV24-1|.
ATSDRQVYYGYT
>TRBV3-1|TRBD1
ASSFYDRGTEAF
>TRBV11-1|TRBD1
ASSRDRSYYEQY
>TRBV25-1|.
ASSEFLGGAQVPLEGYT
>TRBV12-3/TRBV12-4|TRBD1
ASSLAHPGTGGPEAF
>TRBV7-3|.
ASRPGPNYGYT
>TRBV5-1|.
ASRKWADTQH
>TRBV5-4|.
ASSFIGGETQY
>TRBV6-1|TRBD2
ASGLAGLAGGNTGELF
>TRBV2|.
ASSPGRAGTTGNEKLF
>TRBV9|TRBD2
ASSGPTSGRLNTQY
>TRBV7-2|.
ASSLGVGYSTDTQY
>TRBV12-5|TRBD2
ASGPQAGAQRSYEQY
>TRBV24-1|.
ATSDWGRVPAWY
>TRBV7-3|TRBD1
ASSLQGAWDSPLH
>TRBV6-6|.
ASWGGETHEQY
>TRBV18|TRBD2
ASSFLAGALYEQY
>TRBV7-9|TRBD1
ASSLGTGVGNTIY
>TRBV20-1|.
SARAGTSRNTEAF
>TRBV20-1|TRBD2
CARDTAGGRGNEQF
>TRBV11-1|TRBD1
ASSSPGQGARGAYNEQF
>TRBV12-3/TRBV12-4|TRBD2
ASRSSGRNSYEQY
>TRBV10-3|.
ATLVRDFLTNEQF
>TRBV7-3|.
ASSTGLRTDTQY
>TRBV7-8|.
ASSLFGQTGSQPQH
>TRBV3-1|TRBD1
ASSQDRSLSTHEQY
>TRBV10-1|TRBD2
ASSAGLAGAAGELF